This T cell receptor beta chain was found in a study of blood T cells in healthy people across ages. Study outcomes and limitations: Roughly linearly, TCR beta diversity per million T cells fell as age increased. A strong correlation was found between TCR beta diversity and the percentage of naive T cells.

This clonotype was seen many times. Its antigen is still unknown. The length of the CDR3 is 14 residues. V trimming: 4 bases; J trimming: 5 bases; junction bases outside the gene matches: 6. Through a sample-barcoded 5' primer and a J-beta primer mix, a second PCR was run for roughly 6 to 11 cycles. Each CDR3 protein is one row after TCRdb ran MiXCR on the 5' RACE reads. Of roughly 1,500,000 distinct CDR3 sequences in the sample, 30% to 40% were seen once. The chain employs TRBV12-3 or TRBV12-4 and TRBJ2-5, with 8 nucleotides matching TRBD2. The source of this sequence is a woman aged 30 to 39 in good health. Sequences were obtained from blood. CDR3 protein: CASSSPGGRETQYF. Written as DNA, the CDR3 is TGTGCCAGCAGTTCTCCGGGGGGGCGGGAGACCCAGTACTTC.